This section outlines one TCR beta chain sequence together with its context. These data belong to a study of T cell clones after liver transplantation. Produced via immunoSEQ multiplex PCR; TCRdb's table is partial and in-frame only. The sample holds some 110,000 clones, 82% seen once. Germline lookup yields CDR1 SGHRS and CDR2 YFSETQ. The length of the CDR3 is 15 residues. Trimming stripped 0 bases from V and 1 base from J, with 7 bases between. Sequenced here: CD4+ T cells from blood, sampled before liver transplant. The chain uses TRBV5-1 and TRBJ1-4; possible D gene TRBD1, 5 bases. This TCR was recovered from a human donor who received a liver transplant. The CDR3 reads CASSLARGTNEKLFF. CDR3 bases: TGCGCCAGCAGCTTGGCTAGGGGAACTAATGAAAAACTGTTTTTT. Full variable domain (missing parts from reference TRBV5-1 and TRBJ1-4): KAGVTQTPRYLIKTRGQQVTLSCSPISGHRSVSWYQQTPGQGLQFLFEYFSETQRNKGNFPGRFSGRQFSNSRSEMNVSTLELGDSALYLCASSLARGTNEKLFFGSGTQLSVL.